This T cell receptor (beta chain) was sequenced for a study of control samples from healthy donors and cancer patients. The protocol was immunoSEQ multiplex PCR, while the TCRdb copy is restricted to in-frame clones and leaves out a portion. The sample includes over 100,000 clones, about 87% seen only once; the top ten take approximately 3.2%. V dropped 6 bases and J dropped 7 bases, with 21 bases sitting between them. The germline V gene encodes CDR1 MNHEY and CDR2 SMNVEV (reference sequence). This CDR3 spans 15 amino acids. The specimen was blood. This chain connects TRBV27 to TRBJ2-5, with D perhaps given as TRBD1 or TRBD2 (5 bases each). The TCR comes from a man in his forties in good health. The CDR3 sequence: CASSSGTAEGRTQYF. As DNA, the CDR3 is TGTGCCAGCAGCTCCGGGACGGCGGAAGGAAGGACCCAGTACTTC.